The table lists the clone carrying this T cell receptor beta chain with a count of one. This record belongs to a study of radiotherapy plus CTLA-4 blockade in lung cancer. About the study: Of the patients, under 20% showed objective responses and roughly 30% attained disease control.

Some clones are missing from TCRdb's copy, which holds only in-frame ones; the method was immunoSEQ multiplex PCR. The table lists roughly 110,000 clones, more than 70% of them singletons, with roughly 2.5% in the top ten. CDR1 and CDR2 from the germline V gene are MGHRA and YSYEKL. V was clipped by 2 bases and J by 7 bases, with 5 bases between them. The CDR3 totals 11 residues. Sequencing used peripheral blood, obtained from a patient treated with radiotherapy plus ipilimumab. The chain uses TRBV4-1 and TRBJ1-2; unclear D gene. The clonotype was recovered from a human donor with non-small cell lung cancer that progressed on radiotherapy plus ipilimumab. Some clones in this sample may be carry-over from other donors' samples. Written as DNA, the CDR3 is TGCGCCAGCAGCCAATTAGGTGGCTACACCTTC. As protein: CASSQLGGYTF.